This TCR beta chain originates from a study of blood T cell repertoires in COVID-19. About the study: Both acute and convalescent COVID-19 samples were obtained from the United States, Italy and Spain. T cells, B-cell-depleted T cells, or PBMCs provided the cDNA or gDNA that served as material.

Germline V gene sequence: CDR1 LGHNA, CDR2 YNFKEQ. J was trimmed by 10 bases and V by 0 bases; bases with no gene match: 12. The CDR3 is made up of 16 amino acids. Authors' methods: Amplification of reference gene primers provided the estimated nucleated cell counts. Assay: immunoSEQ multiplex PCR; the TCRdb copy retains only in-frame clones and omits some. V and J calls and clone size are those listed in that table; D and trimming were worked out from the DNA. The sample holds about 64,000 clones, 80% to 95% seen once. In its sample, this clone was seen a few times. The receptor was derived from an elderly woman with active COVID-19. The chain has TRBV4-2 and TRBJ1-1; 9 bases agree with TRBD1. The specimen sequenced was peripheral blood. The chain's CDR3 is CASSQDRGQGRGGAFF. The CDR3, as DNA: TGTGCCAGCAGCCAAGATCGTGGACAGGGGCGCGGAGGAGCTTTCTTT.